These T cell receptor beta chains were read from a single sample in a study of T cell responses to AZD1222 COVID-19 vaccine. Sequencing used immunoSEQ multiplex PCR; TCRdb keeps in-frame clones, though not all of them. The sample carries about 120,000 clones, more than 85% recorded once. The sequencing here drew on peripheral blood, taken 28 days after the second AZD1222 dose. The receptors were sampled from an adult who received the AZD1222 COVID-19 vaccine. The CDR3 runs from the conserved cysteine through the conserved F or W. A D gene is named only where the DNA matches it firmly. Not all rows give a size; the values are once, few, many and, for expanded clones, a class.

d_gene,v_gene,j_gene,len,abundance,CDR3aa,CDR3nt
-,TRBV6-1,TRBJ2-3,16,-,CASSDLGQSSVDTQYF,TGTGCCAGCAGTGACCTGGGACAAAGTTCGGTGGATACGCAGTATTTT
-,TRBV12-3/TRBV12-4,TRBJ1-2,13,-,CASSFRQGDGYTF,TGTGCCAGCAGTTTTCGGCAGGGAGACGGCTACACCTTC
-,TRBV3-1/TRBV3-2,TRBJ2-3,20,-,CASSQDSLGSYLAGTDTQYF,TGTGCCAGCAGCCAAGACTCCCTTGGTTCATATTTAGCTGGCACAGATACGCAGTATTTT
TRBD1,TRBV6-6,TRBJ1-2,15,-,CASSYRGGTVYGYTF,TGTGCCAGCAGTTACAGGGGGGGGACAGTTTATGGCTACACCTTC
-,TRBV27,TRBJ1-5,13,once,CASSLSVGQPQHF,TGTGCCAGCAGTTTATCGGTGGGTCAGCCCCAGCATTTT
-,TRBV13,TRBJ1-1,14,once,CASSVLRVRTEAFF,TGTGCCAGCAGCGTACTCAGGGTGAGGACTGAAGCTTTCTTT
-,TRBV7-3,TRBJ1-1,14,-,CASRTGGTNTEAFF,TGTGCCAGCAGAACGGGAGGGACGAACACTGAAGCTTTCTTT
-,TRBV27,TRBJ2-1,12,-,CASSLLGDEQFF,TGTGCCAGCAGTTTATTAGGAGATGAGCAGTTCTTC
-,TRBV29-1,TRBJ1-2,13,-,CSVGEGPRDGYTF,TGCAGCGTGGGGGAAGGCCCCAGGGACGGCTACACCTTC
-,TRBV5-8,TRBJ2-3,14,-,CASRPVGASDTQYF,TGTGCCAGCAGACCAGTTGGGGCGTCAGATACGCAGTATTTT
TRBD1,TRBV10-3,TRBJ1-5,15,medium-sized,CAISEGGDMNQPQHF,TGTGCCATCAGTGAAGGGGGCGATATGAATCAGCCCCAGCATTTT
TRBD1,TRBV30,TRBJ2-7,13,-,CAWTSGTAYEQYF,TGTGCCTGGACTTCTGGGACAGCCTACGAGCAGTACTTC
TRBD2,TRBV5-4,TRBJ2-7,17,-,CASRPQPGLAGGYEQYF,TGTGCCAGCAGACCCCAACCGGGACTAGCGGGGGGGTACGAGCAGTACTTC
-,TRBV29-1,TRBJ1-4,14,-,CSVEDRGTNEKLFF,TGCAGCGTTGAAGATCGCGGAACTAATGAAAAACTGTTTTTT
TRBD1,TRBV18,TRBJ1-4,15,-,CASSPIQGANEKLFF,TGTGCCAGCTCACCTATACAGGGGGCGAATGAAAAACTGTTTTTT
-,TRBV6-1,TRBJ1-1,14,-,CASSEHYMNTEAFF,TGTGCCAGCAGTGAACACTACATGAACACTGAAGCTTTCTTT
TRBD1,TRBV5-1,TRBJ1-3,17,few,CASSLAEHRGPGNTIYF,TGCGCCAGCAGCTTGGCTGAACACAGGGGACCTGGAAACACCATATATTTT
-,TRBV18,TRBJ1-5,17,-,CASSPPGQGGFNQPQHF,TGTGCCAGCTCACCCCCCGGGCAGGGAGGGTTCAATCAGCCCCAGCATTTT
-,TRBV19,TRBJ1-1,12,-,CACRAWNTEAFF,TGTGCCTGCAGGGCGTGGAACACTGAAGCTTTCTTT
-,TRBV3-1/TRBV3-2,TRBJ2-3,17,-,CASSQEVAGESTDTQYF,TGTGCCAGCAGCCAAGAGGTGGCAGGAGAGAGCACAGATACGCAGTATTTT
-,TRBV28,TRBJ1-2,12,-,CASSSTAYGYTF,TGTGCCAGCAGTTCCACGGCTTATGGCTACACCTTC
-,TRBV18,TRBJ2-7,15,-,CASSPSGTAIYEQYF,TGTGCCAGCTCACCCTCCGGGACGGCTATTTACGAGCAGTACTTC
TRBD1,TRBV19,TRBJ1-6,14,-,CASKSGTVSSPLHF,TGTGCCAGTAAATCCGGGACAGTGAGTTCACCCCTCCACTTT
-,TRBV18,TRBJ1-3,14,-,CASSPIRGENTIYF,TGTGCCAGCTCACCAATAAGGGGGGAGAACACCATATATTTT
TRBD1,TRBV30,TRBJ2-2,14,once,CAWDGQGVTGELFF,TGTGCCTGGGACGGACAGGGAGTCACCGGGGAGCTGTTTTTT
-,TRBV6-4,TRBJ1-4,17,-,CASRLCLDRNKNEKLFF,TGTGCCAGCAGGTTGTGTCTGGACAGAAATAAGAATGAAAAACTGTTTTTT